This T cell receptor (beta chain) was documented in a study of T cell therapy after organ transplantation. About the study: T cells were expanded two to three weeks with 30 CMV class I/II epitopes. Study results and caveats: Pretherapy CD8 clonality inversely correlated with its fold change after therapy.

Germline CDR1 SQVTM, CDR2 ANQGSEA. This CDR3 has 13 residues. V was pared by 3 bases and J by 5 bases, with 13 bases between. These transplant recipients had drug-resistant or recurrent cytomegalovirus infection. Measured with immunoSEQ multiplex PCR; TCRdb has only the in-frame clones, and not every one. The sample lists 45,000 to 60,000 clones, about 94% seen once, with roughly 3% in the top ten. This clone was seen a single time. Its antigen is unidentified. The specimen comprised CD8+ T cells from blood, sampled before autologous CMV-specific T cell therapy. The sequence was obtained from a human patient who had received a solid organ transplant and had CMV disease. The chain combines TRBV29-1 with TRBJ2-5; D is tentatively TRBD1 or TRBD2 (6 bases each). The CDR3 here is CSVEEGVRETQYF. CDR3 coding DNA: TGCAGCGTTGAGGAGGGGGTTCGGGAGACCCAGTACTTC. The variable domain in full, with the rest retrieved from reference TRBV29-1 and TRBJ2-5, is SAVISQKPSRDICQRGTSLTIQCQVDSQVTMMFWYRQQPGQSLTLIATANQGSEATYESGFVIDKFPISRPNLTFSTLTVSNMSPEDSSIYLCSVEEGVRETQYFGPGTRLLVL.